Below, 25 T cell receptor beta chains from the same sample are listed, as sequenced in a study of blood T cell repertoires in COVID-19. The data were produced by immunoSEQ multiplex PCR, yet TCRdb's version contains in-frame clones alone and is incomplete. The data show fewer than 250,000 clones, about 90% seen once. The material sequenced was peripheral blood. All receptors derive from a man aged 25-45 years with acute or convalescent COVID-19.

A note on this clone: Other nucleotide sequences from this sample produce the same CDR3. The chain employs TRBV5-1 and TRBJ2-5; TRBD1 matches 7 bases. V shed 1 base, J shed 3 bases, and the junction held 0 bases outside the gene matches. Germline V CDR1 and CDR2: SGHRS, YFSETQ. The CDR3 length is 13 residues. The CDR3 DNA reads TGCGCCAGCAGCTTGACAGGGGAAGAGACCCAGTACTTC. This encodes CASSLTGEETQYF.

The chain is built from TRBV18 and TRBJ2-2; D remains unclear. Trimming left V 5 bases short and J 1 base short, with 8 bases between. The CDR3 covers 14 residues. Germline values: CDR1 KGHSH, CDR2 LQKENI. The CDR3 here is CASSKTLNTGELFF. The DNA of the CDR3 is TGTGCCAGCTCAAAGACACTGAACACCGGGGAGCTGTTTTTT.

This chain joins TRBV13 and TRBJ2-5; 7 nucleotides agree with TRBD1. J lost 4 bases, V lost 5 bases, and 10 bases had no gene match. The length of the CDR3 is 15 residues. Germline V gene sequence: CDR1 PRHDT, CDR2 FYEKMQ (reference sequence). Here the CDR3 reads CASSLHRDSRETQYF. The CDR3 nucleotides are TGTGCCAGCAGCCTGCACCGGGACAGCCGAGAGACCCAGTACTTC.

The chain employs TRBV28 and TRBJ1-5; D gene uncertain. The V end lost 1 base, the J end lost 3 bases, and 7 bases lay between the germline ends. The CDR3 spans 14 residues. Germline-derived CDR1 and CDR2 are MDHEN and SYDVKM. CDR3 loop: CASSLLLSNQPQHF. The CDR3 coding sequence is TGTGCCAGCAGTTTATTGTTATCCAATCAGCCCCAGCATTTT.

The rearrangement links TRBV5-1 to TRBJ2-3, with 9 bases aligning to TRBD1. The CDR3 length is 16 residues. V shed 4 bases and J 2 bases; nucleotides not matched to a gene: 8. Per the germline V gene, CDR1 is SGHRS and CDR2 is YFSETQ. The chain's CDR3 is CASSPTGGGFTDTQYF. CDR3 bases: TGCGCCAGCAGCCCTACAGGGGGCGGATTCACAGATACGCAGTATTTT.

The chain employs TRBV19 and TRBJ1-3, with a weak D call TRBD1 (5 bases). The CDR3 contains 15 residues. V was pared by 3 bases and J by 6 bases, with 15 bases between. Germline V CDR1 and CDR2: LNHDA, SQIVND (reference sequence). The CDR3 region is CASSMKQASSNTIYF. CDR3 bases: TGTGCCAGTAGTATGAAACAGGCGTCTTCAAACACCATATATTTT.

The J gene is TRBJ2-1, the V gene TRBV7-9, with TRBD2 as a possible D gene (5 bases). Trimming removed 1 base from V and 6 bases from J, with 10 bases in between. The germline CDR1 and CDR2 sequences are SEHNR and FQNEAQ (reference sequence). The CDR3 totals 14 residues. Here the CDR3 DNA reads TGTGCCAGCAGCTTAGATCCCCTAGCCAATGAGCAGTTCTTC. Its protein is CASSLDPLANEQFF.

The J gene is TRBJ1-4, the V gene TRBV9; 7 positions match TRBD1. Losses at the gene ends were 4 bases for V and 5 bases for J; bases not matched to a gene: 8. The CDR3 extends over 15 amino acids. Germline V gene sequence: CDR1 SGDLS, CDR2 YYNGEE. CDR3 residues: CASSPDRVSNEKLFF. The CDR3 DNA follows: TGTGCCAGCAGCCCCGACAGGGTCTCGAATGAAAAACTGTTTTTT. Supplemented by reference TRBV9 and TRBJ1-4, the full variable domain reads DSGVTQTPKHLITATGQRVTLRCSPRSGDLSVYWYQQSLDQGLQFLIQYYNGEERAKGNILERFSAQQFPDLHSELNLSSLELGDSALYFCASSPDRVSNEKLFFGSGTQLSVL.

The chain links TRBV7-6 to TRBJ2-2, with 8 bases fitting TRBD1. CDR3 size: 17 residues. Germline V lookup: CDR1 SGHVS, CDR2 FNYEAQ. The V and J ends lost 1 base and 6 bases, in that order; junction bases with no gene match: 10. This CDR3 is CASSLVGQGIGPGELFF. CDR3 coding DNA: TGTGCCAGCAGCTTAGTAGGACAGGGAATAGGTCCCGGGGAGCTGTTTTTT.

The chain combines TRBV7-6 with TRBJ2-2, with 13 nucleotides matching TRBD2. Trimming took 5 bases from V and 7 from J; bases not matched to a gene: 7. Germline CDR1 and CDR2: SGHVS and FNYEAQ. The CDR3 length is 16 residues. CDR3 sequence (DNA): TGTGCCAGCAGCCCTCAAGGGACTAGCGGGGTCGGGGAGCTGTTTTTT. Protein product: CASSPQGTSGVGELFF.

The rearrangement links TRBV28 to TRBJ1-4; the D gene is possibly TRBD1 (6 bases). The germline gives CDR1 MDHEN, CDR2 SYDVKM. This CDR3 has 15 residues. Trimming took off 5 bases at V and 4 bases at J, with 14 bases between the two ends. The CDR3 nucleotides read TGTGCCAGCAGTATAACAGGGATGGGTAATGAAAAACTGTTTTTT. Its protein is CASSITGMGNEKLFF.

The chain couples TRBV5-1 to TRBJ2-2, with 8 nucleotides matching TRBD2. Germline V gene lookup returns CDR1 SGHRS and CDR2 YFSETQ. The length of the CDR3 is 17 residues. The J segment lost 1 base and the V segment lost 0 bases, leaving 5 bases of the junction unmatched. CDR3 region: CASSLAVRGVNTGELFF. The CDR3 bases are TGCGCCAGCAGCTTGGCCGTGCGGGGGGTGAACACCGGGGAGCTGTTTTTT.

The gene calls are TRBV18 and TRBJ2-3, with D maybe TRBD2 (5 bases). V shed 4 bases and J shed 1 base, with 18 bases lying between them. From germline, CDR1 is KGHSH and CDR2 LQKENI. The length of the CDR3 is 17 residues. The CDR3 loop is CASSQKSKRVRTDTQYF. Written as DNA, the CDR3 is TGTGCCAGCTCACAAAAGTCGAAGAGGGTCCGCACAGATACGCAGTATTTT.

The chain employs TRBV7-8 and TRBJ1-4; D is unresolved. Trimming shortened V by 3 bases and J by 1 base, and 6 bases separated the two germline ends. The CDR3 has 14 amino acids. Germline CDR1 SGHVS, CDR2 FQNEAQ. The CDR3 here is CASSFRETNEKLFF. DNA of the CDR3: TGTGCCAGCAGCTTCCGGGAAACTAATGAAAAACTGTTTTTT. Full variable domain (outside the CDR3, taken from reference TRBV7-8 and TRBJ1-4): GAGVSQSPRYKVAKRGQDVALRCDPISGHVSLFWYQQALGQGPEFLTYFQNEAQLDKSGLPSDRFFAERPEGSVSTLKIQRTQQEDSAVYLCASSFRETNEKLFFGSGTQLSVL.

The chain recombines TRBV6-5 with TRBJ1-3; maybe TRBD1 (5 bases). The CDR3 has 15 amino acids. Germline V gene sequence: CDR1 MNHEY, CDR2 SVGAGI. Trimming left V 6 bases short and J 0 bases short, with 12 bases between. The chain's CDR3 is CASSVTDSSGNTIYF. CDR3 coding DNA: TGTGCCAGCAGCGTGACAGATTCCTCTGGAAACACCATATATTTT.

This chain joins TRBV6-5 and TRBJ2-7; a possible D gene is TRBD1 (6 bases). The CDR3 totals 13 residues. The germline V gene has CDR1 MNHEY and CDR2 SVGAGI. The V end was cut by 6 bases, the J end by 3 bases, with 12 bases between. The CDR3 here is CASRGASGYEQYF. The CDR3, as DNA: TGTGCCAGCAGGGGGGCAAGCGGCTACGAGCAGTACTTC.

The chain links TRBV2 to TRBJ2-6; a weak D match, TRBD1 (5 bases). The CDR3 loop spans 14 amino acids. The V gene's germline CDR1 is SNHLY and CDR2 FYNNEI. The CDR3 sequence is CVRRRAAGANVLTF. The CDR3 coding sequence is TGTGTCAGACGCAGGGCGGCTGGGGCCAACGTCCTGACTTTC.

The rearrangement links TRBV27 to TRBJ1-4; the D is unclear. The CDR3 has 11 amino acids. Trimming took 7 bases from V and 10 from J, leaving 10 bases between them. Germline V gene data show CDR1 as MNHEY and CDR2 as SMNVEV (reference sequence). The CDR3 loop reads CASTGVGKLFF. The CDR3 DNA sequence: TGTGCCAGCACCGGGGTTGGAAAACTGTTTTTT. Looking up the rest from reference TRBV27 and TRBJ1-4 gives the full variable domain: EAQVTQNPRYLITVTGKKLTVTCSQNMNHEYMSWYRQDPGLGLRQIYYSMNVEVTDKGDVPEGYKVSRKEKRNFPLILESPSPNQTSLYFCASTGVGKLFFGSGTQLSVL.

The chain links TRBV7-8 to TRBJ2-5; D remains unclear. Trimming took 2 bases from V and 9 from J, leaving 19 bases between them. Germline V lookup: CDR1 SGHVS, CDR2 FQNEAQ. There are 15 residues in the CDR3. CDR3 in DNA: TGTGCCAGCAGCTTACGTGACTCCAGTCGCATGTCCCAGTACTTC. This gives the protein CASSLRDSSRMSQYF.

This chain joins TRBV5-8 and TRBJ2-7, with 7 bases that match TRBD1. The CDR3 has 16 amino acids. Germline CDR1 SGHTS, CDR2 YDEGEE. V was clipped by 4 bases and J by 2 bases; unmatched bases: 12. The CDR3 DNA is TGTGCCAGCAGCCAATACAGGGGTCTCGGGGCCTACGAGCAGTACTTC. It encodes CASSQYRGLGAYEQYF.

In nucleotides, the CDR3 is TGCGCCAGCCCCCTCCGGGGAGCAAGCTCCTACAATGAGCAGTTCTTC. It codes for CASPLRGASSYNEQFF. The chain combines TRBV10-2 with TRBJ2-1, with D possibly TRBD2 on 5 matching bases. The CDR3 is made up of 16 amino acids. Trimming removed 8 bases at V and 0 bases at J, with 17 bases between. Germline values: CDR1 WSHSY, CDR2 SAAADI.

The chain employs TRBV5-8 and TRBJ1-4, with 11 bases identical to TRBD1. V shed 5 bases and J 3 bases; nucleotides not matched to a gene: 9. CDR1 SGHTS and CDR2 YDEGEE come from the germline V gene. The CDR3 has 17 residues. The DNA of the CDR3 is TGTGCCAGCAGGACAGGGACAGGGGGGCGATCTAATGAAAAACTGTTTTTT. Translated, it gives CASRTGTGGRSNEKLFF.

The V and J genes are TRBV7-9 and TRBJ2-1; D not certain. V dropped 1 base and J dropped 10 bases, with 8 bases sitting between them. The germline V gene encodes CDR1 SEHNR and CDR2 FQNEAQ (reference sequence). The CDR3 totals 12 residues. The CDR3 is CASSLVLSEQFF. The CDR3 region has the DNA TGTGCCAGCAGCTTAGTTCTTAGCGAGCAGTTCTTC.

CDR3 in DNA: TGTGCCAGCAGCCAAGAAGGGAACAGGGGGAACTATGGCTACACCTTC. It yields the protein CASSQEGNRGNYGYTF. The rearrangement uses TRBV4-2 and TRBJ1-2; 8 nucleotides agree with TRBD1. The CDR3 is made up of 16 amino acids. Germline V CDR1 and CDR2: LGHNA, YNFKEQ. The V gene end was trimmed by 0 bases and the J gene end by 2 bases; junction bases not matched to a gene: 5.

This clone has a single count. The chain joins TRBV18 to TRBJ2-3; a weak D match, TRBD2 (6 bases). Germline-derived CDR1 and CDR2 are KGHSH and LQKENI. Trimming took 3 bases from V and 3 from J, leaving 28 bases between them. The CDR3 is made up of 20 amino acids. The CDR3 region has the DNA TGTGCCAGCTCACCCCGAGGTGGGGTGTACCGGGGGTTTTGGACAGATACGCAGTATTTT. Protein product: CASSPRGGVYRGFWTDTQYF.